These 24 T cell receptor beta chains came from one sample sequenced in a study of neoadjuvant anti-PD-1 for oral cavity cancer. Method: immunoSEQ multiplex PCR; TCRdb's copy keeps in-frame clones and lacks some. The table records just over 65,000 clones, about 88% of them present only once. Specified time point: after neoadjuvant nivolumab, at surgical resection. Sample: PBMCs, taken after nivolumab (anti-PD-1) treatment. The receptors shown here come from a person aged 35 to 85 with oral cavity squamous cell carcinoma.

This clone was counted between two and nine times. The chain is built from TRBV6-1 and TRBJ2-1, with 8 bases lining up with TRBD2. With V trimmed by 6 bases and J by 8 bases, 9 bases remained unmatched. Germline CDR1 and CDR2: MNHNS and SASEGT. The CDR3 covers 14 residues. As DNA, the CDR3 is TGTGCCAGCAGCCCAGGACTAGCCAGCTATGAGCAGTTCTTC. Protein product: CASSPGLASYEQFF.

Only a few counts were recorded for this clone. V and J are TRBV11-2 and TRBJ2-7; D gene uncertain. The CDR3 is 12 amino acids. From germline, CDR1 is SGHAT and CDR2 FQNNGV. V was clipped by 0 bases and J by 12 bases, with 12 bases between them. CDR3 loop: CASSLDLGPLYF. The CDR3 DNA is TGTGCCAGCAGCTTAGATCTCGGACCACTGTACTTC. Drawing the rest from reference TRBV11-2 and TRBJ2-7, the complete variable domain is EAGVAQSPRYKIIEKRQSVAFWCNPISGHATLYWYQQILGQGPKLLIQFQNNGVVDDSQLPKDRFSAERLKGVDSTLKIQPAKLEDSAVYLCASSLDLGPLYFGPGTRLTVT.

This chain links TRBV19 with TRBJ1-5, with D perhaps matching TRBD1 (5 bases). V was trimmed by 7 bases and J by 11 bases, leaving 18 bases between them. In germline, CDR1 is LNHDA, CDR2 SQIVND (reference sequence). This CDR3 has 13 residues. The CDR3: CASKERGTQTQHF. Written as DNA, the CDR3 is TGTGCCAGTAAGGAGAGAGGGACTCAAACCCAGCATTTT.

This chain connects TRBV6-6 to TRBJ2-7; D call uncertain. Germline CDR1 is MNHNY and CDR2 is SVGAGI (reference sequence). Trimming stripped 5 bases from V and 6 bases from J, with 11 bases between. CDR3 length equals 12 residues. CDR3 region: CASSLTLGEQYF. The CDR3 region has the DNA TGTGCCAGCAGTCTAACCTTGGGCGAGCAGTACTTC.

V gene TRBV2 combines with J gene TRBJ1-5; TRBD1 matches 9 bases. Germline V gene sequence: CDR1 SNHLY, CDR2 FYNNEI. V shed 6 bases, J shed 6 bases, and the junction held 3 bases outside the gene matches. This CDR3 spans 13 amino acids. This chain's CDR3 is CASRGTGLQPQHF. In DNA form, the CDR3 reads TGTGCCAGCAGGGGGACAGGGCTTCAGCCCCAGCATTTT.

The J gene is TRBJ2-1, the V gene TRBV5-1, with D perhaps TRBD2 (6 bases). In germline, CDR1 is SGHRS, CDR2 YFSETQ. The CDR3 sequence is 15 residues long. V lost 5 bases and J 9 bases, leaving 21 bases between the germline ends. The CDR3 DNA is TGCGCCAGCAGGTTAGCGGAGGACCCCTCGGGTGAGCAGTTCTTC. This encodes CASRLAEDPSGEQFF.

The rearrangement joins TRBV30 to TRBJ2-2; maybe TRBD1 (5 bases). There are 14 residues in the CDR3. The germline gives CDR1 GTSNPN, CDR2 SVGIG (reference sequence). V gave up 2 bases and J gave up 2 bases, with 9 bases separating them. Here the CDR3 DNA reads TGTGCCTGGAGTATCCGGACAAACACCGGGGAGCTGTTTTTT. It translates to CAWSIRTNTGELFF.

This clone was seen only a few times. The chain recombines TRBV28 with TRBJ1-2; D is possibly TRBD1 (5 bases). V lost 3 bases and J lost 4, with 9 bases in between. CDR1 is MDHEN and CDR2 is SYDVKM in the germline V gene. The CDR3 consists of 13 residues. The CDR3 here is CASSFQGAYGYTF. In nucleotides, the CDR3 is TGTGCCAGCAGTTTCCAGGGAGCCTATGGCTACACCTTC.

The V call is TRBV19, the J call TRBJ2-4, with D hard to call. V was cut by 3 bases and J by 0 bases, with 6 bases left in between. Germline V gives CDR1 LNHDA, CDR2 SQIVND (reference sequence). The CDR3 has 14 amino acids. For the CDR3, the DNA is TGTGCCAGTAGTATTCACGTAGCCAAAAACATTCAGTACTTC. Amino acid sequence: CASSIHVAKNIQYF.

The sample holds a few counts of this clone. The chain is built from TRBV10-2 and TRBJ1-4; a possible D gene is TRBD1 (5 bases). Germline V gene data show CDR1 as WSHSY and CDR2 as SAAADI. The CDR3 totals 13 residues. The germline V and J ends were trimmed by 2 bases and 8 bases, with 9 bases remaining between them. The CDR3, as DNA: TGCGCCAGCAGTGAGACAGGATGGGAAAAACTGTTTTTT. Translation: CASSETGWEKLFF.

The CDR3 here is CASSQGARGRRDETQYF. The DNA for the CDR3 is TGCGCCAGCAGCCAAGGAGCCCGCGGGAGGAGGGACGAGACCCAGTACTTC. The chain combines TRBV4-1 with TRBJ2-5, with TRBD2 matching over 8 bases. The CDR3 sequence is 17 residues long. In germline, CDR1 is MGHRA, CDR2 YSYEKL. J gave up 5 bases and V 1 base, and 12 bases lay outside the gene matches.

V is TRBV18 and J is TRBJ2-3; TRBD1 is a possible D gene (6 bases). V was trimmed by 4 bases and J by 0 bases, leaving 11 bases between them. This CDR3 spans 15 amino acids. CDR1 is KGHSH and CDR2 is LQKENI in the germline V gene. In DNA form, the CDR3 reads TGTGCCAGCTCACAGGGGACACCTAGCACAGATACGCAGTATTTT. It codes for CASSQGTPSTDTQYF.

By share of the sample, this clone is medium-sized (0.01 to 0.1%). This chain joins TRBV11-2 and TRBJ2-1; D uncertain. Per the germline V gene, CDR1 is SGHAT and CDR2 is FQNNGV. The CDR3 spans 15 residues. V lost 0 bases to trimming and J lost 6 bases, with 12 bases between them. The CDR3 loop is CASSLEATWGNEQFF. The CDR3 nucleotides read TGTGCCAGCAGCTTAGAAGCAACCTGGGGCAATGAGCAGTTCTTC.

The rearrangement joins TRBV28 to TRBJ1-2; D not resolved. This CDR3 contains 15 residues. Trimming stripped 4 bases from V and 4 bases from J, with 16 bases between. Germline V gene data show CDR1 as MDHEN and CDR2 as SYDVKM. This CDR3 reads CASSSLASGIYGYTF. The CDR3 region has the DNA TGTGCCAGCAGTTCCCTCGCTTCCGGGATCTATGGCTACACCTTC.

The chain uses TRBV27 and TRBJ2-7; the D is unclear. Germline CDR1 reads MNHEY; CDR2 reads SMNVEV (reference sequence). Trimming shortened V by 0 bases and J by 3 bases, and 6 bases separated the two germline ends. The CDR3 has 13 amino acids. The chain's CDR3 is CASSLSLNYEQYF. CDR3 DNA sequence: TGTGCCAGCAGTTTATCCCTTAACTACGAGCAGTACTTC.

The chain carries TRBV6-5 and TRBJ2-7, with D maybe TRBD2 (5 bases). The CDR3 totals 15 residues. V dropped 0 bases and J dropped 2 bases, with 11 bases sitting between them. Germline V gene sequence: CDR1 MNHEY, CDR2 SVGAGI. CDR3: CASSYSGLMTYEQYF. The CDR3 nucleotides are TGTGCCAGCAGTTACTCAGGACTTATGACCTACGAGCAGTACTTC.

The chain recombines TRBV28 with TRBJ1-2, with 9 bases lining up with TRBD1. The V segment lost 11 bases and the J segment 6 bases; nucleotides outside the gene matches: 10. CDR1 is MDHEN and CDR2 is SYDVKM in the germline V gene. This CDR3 region has 13 residues. The DNA for the CDR3 is TGTGCCGTCGTACAGGGGGCGGTTCATGGCTACACCTTC. Residues: CAVVQGAVHGYTF.

The gene calls are TRBV30 and TRBJ2-7; tentatively, D is TRBD1 (6 bases). Germline assignment: CDR1 GTSNPN and CDR2 SVGIG (reference sequence). Trimming took off 8 bases at V and 3 bases at J, with 20 bases between the two ends. This CDR3 has 14 amino acids. The CDR3 loop reads CASRGPFGDYEQYF. In DNA form, the CDR3 reads TGTGCCAGCAGGGGTCCATTCGGGGACTACGAGCAGTACTTC.

This clone was seen only a few times. This sequence joins TRBV10-2 and TRBJ2-7; weak D call: TRBD2 (6 bases). The germline V gene has CDR1 WSHSY and CDR2 SAAADI. The V end lost 6 bases, the J end lost 7 bases, and 16 bases lay between the germline ends. The CDR3 has 13 residues. The CDR3 sequence is CASRGTALGEQYF. The CDR3 DNA sequence: TGCGCCAGCAGAGGGACTGCCCTGGGGGAGCAGTACTTC.

This clone was picked up one time. The chain is built from TRBV7-9 and TRBJ2-1; D gene ambiguous. There are 14 residues in the CDR3. V lost 1 base and J 10 bases, leaving 14 bases between the germline ends. Germline assignment: CDR1 SEHNR and CDR2 FQNEAQ (reference sequence). CDR3 nucleotide sequence: TGTGCCAGCAGCTTAGGGATGAGAGCGCCCGAGCAGTTCTTC. It yields the protein CASSLGMRAPEQFF.

The chain is built from TRBV6-1 and TRBJ2-2, with 9 bases lining up with TRBD2. V was clipped by 8 bases and J by 3 bases; unmatched bases: 4. The CDR3 has 14 amino acids. The germline V gene encodes CDR1 MNHNS and CDR2 SASEGT. The CDR3 loop is CASWGGRDTGELFF. The CDR3, as DNA: TGTGCCAGCTGGGGCGGGAGGGACACCGGGGAGCTGTTTTTT.

This clone was seen once. This chain connects TRBV6-6 to TRBJ1-2, with a possible D match to TRBD1 (6 bases). Germline values: CDR1 MNHNY, CDR2 SVGAGI (reference sequence). CDR3 length equals 14 residues. V gave up 5 bases and J gave up 3 bases, with 13 bases separating them. CDR3 sequence reads: CASSMGGPDYGYTF. CDR3 in DNA: TGTGCCAGCAGTATGGGGGGGCCCGACTATGGCTACACCTTC.

This clone was seen a handful of times. V and J are TRBV7-2 and TRBJ1-2, with D tentatively TRBD1 (5 bases). This CDR3 region has 14 residues. Between the trimmed V and J ends, which lost 4 bases and 4 bases, there was a span of 13 bases. Germline CDR1 is SGHTA and CDR2 is FQGNSA. The CDR3 nucleotides read TGTGCCAGCAGCTATCAGCAGGGAGGCTATGGCTACACCTTC. This gives the protein CASSYQQGGYGYTF.

This clone was picked up a small number of times. The chain combines TRBV7-3 with TRBJ1-2; no clear D gene. The germline V and J ends were trimmed by 1 base and 0 bases, with 9 bases remaining between them. The CDR3 contains 15 residues. CDR1 SGHTA and CDR2 FQGTGA come from the germline V gene. CDR3 protein: CASSLNPTTNYGYTF. CDR3 bases: TGTGCCAGCAGCTTAAATCCAACTACTAACTATGGCTACACCTTC.